This T cell receptor (beta chain) was retrieved from a study of blood T cell repertoires in COVID-19. Study as a whole: T cells, B-cell-depleted T cells, or PBMCs provided the cDNA or gDNA that served as material.

The CDR3 is made up of 14 amino acids. The V and J ends lost 4 bases and 5 bases, in that order; junction bases with no gene match: 7. Per the germline V gene, CDR1 is SGHAT and CDR2 is FQNNGV. In the original processing: The assay estimated nucleated cells by amplifying reference gene primers. Method: immunoSEQ multiplex PCR; TCRdb's copy keeps in-frame clones and lacks some. V and J calls and clone size are given by that table; D and trimming were obtained from the DNA. Of roughly 350,000 clones listed, roughly 86% are singletons. The genes are TRBV11-2 and TRBJ2-5, with 7 bases matching TRBD2. The specimen sequenced was peripheral blood. This TCR was recovered from a woman in her twenties or thirties with COVID-19, enrolled during active disease. The chain's CDR3 is CASSSTGGVETQYF. In DNA form, the CDR3 reads TGTGCCAGCAGCTCGACGGGGGGAGTTGAGACCCAGTACTTC.